These 23 T cell receptor beta chains were all obtained from the same sample, sequenced in a study of response to subunit inactivated influenza vaccine. One entry per CDR3 protein results from TCRdb running MiXCR on the RT-PCR reads. Among around 710,000 distinct CDR3 sequences listed, 11% to 15% were seen once. The material was PBMCs from blood, obtained roughly 2 weeks before vaccination. Receptors originate from a man aged 45-60 years who received an inactivated influenza vaccine.

This clonotype was seen a few times. This chain connects TRBV18 to TRBJ2-2, with a possible D match to TRBD2 (6 bases). The ends were cut back, 3 bases at V and 4 bases at J, with 9 bases in the middle. Germline loops: CDR1 KGHSH, CDR2 LQKENI. The CDR3 has 14 residues. For the CDR3, the DNA is TGTGCCAGCTCACCGGGACTCCTCACCGGGGAGCTGTTTTTT. It translates to CASSPGLLTGELFF.

This clonotype was observed a few times. The rearrangement uses TRBV3-1 and TRBJ2-7, with TRBD2 matching 11 bases. Trimming at V came to 4 bases and at J to 3 bases, leaving 8 bases not matched to a gene. Germline loops: CDR1 LGHDT, CDR2 YNNKEL (reference sequence). CDR3 size: 16 residues. CDR3 amino acids: CASSPTGLAGGYEQYF. The CDR3 bases are TGTGCCAGCAGCCCCACAGGGCTAGCGGGGGGCTACGAGCAGTACTTC.

The V call is TRBV29-1, the J call TRBJ2-1; 9 bases align to TRBD2. Germline V gene lookup returns CDR1 SQVTM and CDR2 ANQGSEA. J was trimmed by 2 bases and V by 6 bases; bases with no gene match: 8. CDR3 length equals 15 residues. CDR3 region: CSVLGRLAAYNEQFF. As DNA, the CDR3 is TGCAGCGTCCTGGGCCGACTAGCGGCCTACAATGAGCAGTTCTTC.

This clonotype was counted at least ten times. This chain connects TRBV5-1 to TRBJ2-7, with a weak D call TRBD2 (5 bases). The V end lost 2 bases, the J end lost 3 bases, and 21 bases lay between the germline ends. The CDR3 totals 17 residues. Germline V gives CDR1 SGHRS, CDR2 YFSETQ. Written as DNA, the CDR3 is TGCGCCAGCAGCTTTTCACCTAGCTATTACTCCAACTACGAGCAGTACTTC. It specifies CASSFSPSYYSNYEQYF.

The chain recombines TRBV20-1 with TRBJ2-1, with 10 nucleotides matching TRBD2. Trimming removed 2 bases from V and 6 bases from J; junction bases left unmatched: 4. CDR1 and CDR2 from the germline V gene are DFQATT and SNEGSKA (reference sequence). The CDR3 extends over 14 amino acids. The CDR3 loop is CSARMASGSNEQFF. The CDR3 DNA is TGCAGTGCTAGAATGGCTAGCGGGAGCAATGAGCAGTTCTTC.

In regard to this clonotype: Sequence at one end of the junction differs from germline and may be a read error. The genes are TRBV7-7 and TRBJ2-1; D unresolved. CDR3 length: 13 amino acids. Germline V gene data show CDR1 as SSHAT and CDR2 as FNYEAQ (reference sequence). CDR3 in amino acids: CASSLTMNNEQFF. CDR3 nucleotides: TGTGCTAGCAGCTTGACAATGAACAATGAGCAGTTCTTC.

Many counts were recorded for this clonotype. The chain joins TRBV4-3 to TRBJ2-7, with unresolved D. In germline, CDR1 is LGHNA, CDR2 YSLEER. This CDR3 region has 14 residues. V dropped 3 bases and J dropped 0 bases, with 9 bases sitting between them. CDR3 coding DNA: TGCGCCAGCAGCCAGGAGTTTTTCTCCTACGAGCAGTACTTC. It translates to CASSQEFFSYEQYF.

V usage is TRBV24-1 and J usage is TRBJ2-7; a weak D match, TRBD2 (6 bases). CDR1 and CDR2 from the germline V gene are KGHDR and SFDVKD. This CDR3 is built from 18 residues. Trimming left V 5 bases short and J 2 bases short, with 24 bases between. CDR3 bases: TGTGCCACCAGTGCCGGGGGTGCGGACACCCCTGCTACCTACGAGCAGTACTTC. Translating gives CATSAGGADTPATYEQYF.

This clonotype was observed a handful of times. The V gene is TRBV15, the J gene TRBJ2-7; D not certain. The germline V and J ends were trimmed by 0 bases and 5 bases, with 5 bases remaining between them. Per germline, CDR1 LNHNV and CDR2 YYDKDF (reference sequence). The CDR3 runs to 12 residues. The CDR3 sequence is CATSRDGNEQYF. The CDR3 coding sequence is TGTGCCACCAGCAGAGATGGTAACGAGCAGTACTTC.

This clonotype has a handful of counts. The chain links TRBV3-1 to TRBJ2-1; 8 nucleotides align to TRBD2. The CDR3 runs 14 residues. With V trimmed by 2 bases and J by 8 bases, 5 bases remained unmatched. Germline CDR1 LGHDT, CDR2 YNNKEL (reference sequence). CDR3 sequence: CASSQSSGGHEQFF. The CDR3 DNA follows: TGTGCCAGCAGCCAATCAAGCGGGGGACATGAGCAGTTCTTC.

This clonotype occurred a few times. The rearrangement uses TRBV2 and TRBJ2-7, with TRBD2 matching 9 bases. J lost 4 bases, V lost 6 bases, and 7 bases had no gene match. The CDR3 sequence is 14 residues long. The V gene's germline CDR1 is SNHLY and CDR2 FYNNEI. CDR3 protein: CASRRRLAEYEQYF. CDR3 bases: TGTGCCAGCAGGAGACGACTAGCGGAATACGAGCAGTACTTC.

This clonotype was counted a few times. The chain joins TRBV6-2 or TRBV6-3 to TRBJ2-2, with D perhaps matching TRBD2 (6 bases). Germline lookup yields CDR1 MNHEY and CDR2 SVGEGT. V was cut by 7 bases and J by 2 bases, with 11 bases left in between. The CDR3 runs to 14 residues. The CDR3 DNA is TGTGCCAGCAAGACCGGACTAAACACCGGGGAGCTGTTTTTT. The encoded protein is CASKTGLNTGELFF.

This chain links TRBV4-2 with TRBJ2-3, with a tentative D call TRBD2 (6 bases). CDR1 and CDR2 from the germline V gene are LGHNA and YNFKEQ. The CDR3 is made up of 17 amino acids. Trimming removed 0 bases from V and 7 bases from J, with 20 bases in between. The CDR3 loop reads CASSQDDHSGVLNTQYF. In DNA, the CDR3 is TGTGCCAGCAGCCAAGACGATCATAGCGGTGTGTTAAATACGCAGTATTTT.

This clonotype was observed a few times. This chain connects TRBV5-1 to TRBJ2-7; the match to TRBD1 covers 8 bases. The V gene's germline CDR1 is SGHRS and CDR2 YFSETQ. This CDR3 has 13 amino acids. Unmatched junction bases numbered 7, after V lost 6 bases and J lost 5 bases. CDR3 bases: TGCGCCAGCAATCAGGGGGCACTTGACGAGCAGTACTTC. Translating gives CASNQGALDEQYF.

The CDR3 DNA follows: TGTGCCAGCAGTTTAGGACTAGTGGGGGAGCTGTTTTTT. Amino acid sequence: CASSLGLVGELFF. The V gene is TRBV12-3 or TRBV12-4, the J gene TRBJ2-2, with D tentatively TRBD2 (6 bases). Trimming removed 1 base at V and 8 bases at J, with 8 bases between. The CDR3 is 13 residues long.

In this sample, this clonotype turned up many times. At one boundary the junction diverges from the germline segment, which might be a read error. V usage is TRBV7-9 and J usage is TRBJ2-1; D gene unclear. CDR1 and CDR2 from the germline V gene are SEHNR and FQNEAQ (reference sequence). This CDR3 spans 13 amino acids. The CDR3, as DNA: TGTGCCAGCAGCTTAAACTCCGACAATGAGCAGTTCTTC. It is translated as CASSLNSDNEQFF.

There are a few counts of this clonotype. The chain joins TRBV12-3 or TRBV12-4 to TRBJ1-1; D perhaps matches TRBD1 (5 bases). The CDR3 totals 13 residues. V lost 7 bases, J lost 11 bases, and 20 bases lay in between. DNA of the CDR3: TGTGCCAGCACCCTGGGGGACCTTATTTCGGCTTTCTTT. Translation gives CASTLGDLISAFF.

The gene calls are TRBV2 and TRBJ2-7; D is undetermined. V lost 5 bases and J 2 bases, leaving 13 bases between the germline ends. The CDR3 covers 14 residues. In germline, CDR1 is SNHLY, CDR2 FYNNEI. CDR3 sequence: CASSSPTQTYEQYF. The CDR3 region has the DNA TGTGCCAGCAGTTCGCCGACCCAGACCTACGAGCAGTACTTC.

This clonotype was found a few times. The J gene is TRBJ1-5, the V gene TRBV27; the D gene is possibly TRBD1 (5 bases). The ends were cut back, 5 bases at V and 4 bases at J, with 12 bases in the middle. Per germline, CDR1 MNHEY and CDR2 SMNVEV (reference sequence). This CDR3 contains 14 residues. The CDR3 spells CASSHRGGNQPQHF. CDR3 DNA: TGTGCCAGCAGTCACCGGGGGGGAAATCAGCCCCAGCATTTT.

The genes are TRBV20-1 and TRBJ1-6; 8 nucleotides line up with TRBD1. Per the germline V gene, CDR1 is DFQATT and CDR2 is SNEGSKA (reference sequence). The V segment lost 3 bases and the J segment 9 bases; nucleotides outside the gene matches: 19. The CDR3 contains 18 residues. CDR3 DNA sequence: TGCAGTGCTAGCATGCTGCGCCGCCCCGGACAGGGTCTTTCACCCCTCCACTTT. It specifies CSASMLRRPGQGLSPLHF.

The chain uses TRBV4-3 and TRBJ2-1, with 7 bases fitting TRBD1. Looked up from germline, CDR1 is LGHNA and CDR2 is YSLEER. The CDR3 totals 16 residues. J gave up 0 bases and V 1 base, and 3 bases lay outside the gene matches. CDR3 residues: CASSQGGQPSYNEQFF. The CDR3 DNA reads TGCGCCAGCAGCCAAGGGGGACAGCCCTCCTACAATGAGCAGTTCTTC.

This clonotype was detected ten times or more. The V call is TRBV20-1, the J call TRBJ1-4, with 8 positions matching TRBD1. Germline trimming cut 5 bases from V and 7 bases from J; bases unmatched to any gene: 9. The CDR3 is made up of 14 amino acids. The germline V gene encodes CDR1 DFQATT and CDR2 SNEGSKA (reference sequence). CDR3 nucleotide sequence: TGCAGTGCTGCTCAGGGGACAGGCGGTGAAAAACTGTTTTTT. Translation: CSAAQGTGGEKLFF.

There are a few counts of this clonotype. This rearrangement joins TRBV9 to TRBJ1-3; tentatively, D is TRBD1 (5 bases). The ends were cut back, 0 bases at V and 2 bases at J, with 9 bases in the middle. Per the germline V gene, CDR1 is SGDLS and CDR2 is YYNGEE. The CDR3 loop spans 15 amino acids. In DNA form, the CDR3 reads TGTGCCAGCAGCGTAGAGTCAGGGCCTGGAAACACCATATATTTT. It yields the protein CASSVESGPGNTIYF.